This T cell receptor (beta chain) was retrieved from a study of blood T cells in healthy people across ages. Sample-barcoded 5' priming and a J-beta primer mix drove a second PCR of about 6 to 12 cycles. Each CDR3 protein gets one entry after TCRdb re-called the 5' RACE reads with MiXCR. The sample shows some 1,800,000 distinct CDR3 sequences, about 39% of them seen only once. Germline V lookup: CDR1 SEHNR, CDR2 FQNEAQ (reference sequence). The CDR3 runs 14 residues. The ends lost 7 bases at V and 1 base at J; junction bases unmatched: 5. Study results and caveats: Researchers said unsorted PBMCs prevented a conclusive naive versus antigen-experienced comparison. While age rose, TCR beta diversity per million T cells dropped in a roughly linear way. Investigators treated diversity estimates from one million T cells as underestimates.

At least 5 micrograms of total RNA were extracted per sample. For this clonotype: Its antigen is not identified.

The sequencing input was blood. The V gene is TRBV7-9, the J gene TRBJ2-3; the match to TRBD1 covers 7 bases. The receptor's source is a human donor in good health. This CDR3 reads CASITGVGTDTQYF. As DNA, the CDR3 is TGTGCCAGCATCACAGGGGTGGGCACAGATACGCAGTATTTT.